Presented here are 26 T cell receptor beta chains from one specimen sequenced in a study of shared clonotypes between healthy human individuals. Using immunoSEQ multiplex PCR, the repertoire was profiled, and TCRdb retains in-frame clones only, with some absent. The sample carries around 1,900,000 clones, about 94% recorded once. CD8 cells classed as naive were CD45RO-negative and positively selected for CCR7, excluding terminally differentiated effector memory CD45RA+ cells. The sequencing input was naive CD8+ T cells from PBMCs. Source of these receptors: a young man in good health. Some clones in this sample may be carry-over from other donors' samples.

The chain links TRBV11-2 to TRBJ2-7; D may be TRBD2 (7 bases). Germline values: CDR1 SGHAT, CDR2 FQNNGV. V lost 1 base and J lost 4, with 14 bases in between. This CDR3 region has 15 residues. The CDR3 bases are TGTGCCAGCAGCTTAGGAGCGGGACACCCGTACGAGCAGTACTTC. Its protein product is CASSLGAGHPYEQYF.

A word on this clone: Other DNA sequences in this specimen translate into the identical CDR3. The CDR3 sequence is CSVGSSYEQYF. Here the CDR3 DNA reads TGCAGCGTTGGTAGCTCCTACGAGCAGTACTTC. This chain connects TRBV29-1 to TRBJ2-7; no firm D call. The CDR3 is 11 residues long. Germline assignment: CDR1 SQVTM and CDR2 ANQGSEA. Between the trimmed V and J ends, which lost 4 bases and 0 bases, there was a span of 4 bases.

This clone appeared a single time. The chain joins TRBV5-6 to TRBJ2-3; D perhaps matches TRBD1 (5 bases). The germline V and J ends were trimmed by 7 bases and 9 bases, with 18 bases remaining between them. Germline CDR1 and CDR2: SGHDT and YYEEEE. The CDR3 runs 13 residues. The CDR3 here is CASQGAPLRTQYF. CDR3 DNA sequence: TGTGCCAGCCAAGGGGCGCCTCTCCGAACGCAGTATTTT.

V gene TRBV28 combines with J gene TRBJ2-7, with D tentatively TRBD2 (5 bases). The V and J ends lost 3 bases and 0 bases respectively, with 12 bases between them. The CDR3 covers 15 residues. Germline CDR1 MDHEN, CDR2 SYDVKM. The CDR3 DNA is TGTGCCAGCAGTTTGGCGAGGGCGGTCTCCTACGAGCAGTACTTC. Translation: CASSLARAVSYEQYF.

J is TRBJ2-1 and V is TRBV7-6; D perhaps matches TRBD2 (5 bases). Germline CDR1 reads SGHVS; CDR2 reads FNYEAQ. The CDR3 runs 16 residues. V lost 1 base to trimming and J lost 2 bases, with 12 bases between them. As DNA, the CDR3 is TGTGCCAGCAGCTTAGATGGGCCTAGCACCTACAATGAGCAGTTCTTC. Its translation: CASSLDGPSTYNEQFF.

The V gene is TRBV25-1, the J gene TRBJ2-7, with a possible D match to TRBD1 (5 bases). CDR1 MGHDK and CDR2 SYGVNS come from the germline V gene. The CDR3 covers 12 residues. Trimming took 3 bases from V and 6 from J, leaving 9 bases between them. The CDR3 sequence is CASSDSGLEQYF. The CDR3 DNA sequence: TGTGCCAGCAGTGATTCAGGGCTCGAGCAGTACTTC.

V gene TRBV10-3 combines with J gene TRBJ2-7, with D uncertain. V shed 0 bases and J shed 0 bases, with 9 bases lying between them. Germline CDR1 is ENHRY and CDR2 is SYGVKD. The CDR3 consists of 15 residues. CDR3 amino acids: CAISESTRSSYEQYF. The CDR3 DNA reads TGTGCCATCAGTGAGTCGACGAGGAGCTCCTACGAGCAGTACTTC.

This clone was seen only once. Different DNA sequences within this sample yield the same CDR3. The chain combines TRBV5-1 with TRBJ2-5, with D possibly TRBD1 on 6 matching bases. Trimming cost V 1 base and J 3 bases, with 7 bases left between them. CDR1 and CDR2 (germline): SGHRS, YFSETQ. The CDR3 covers 13 residues. The CDR3 reads CASSLYREETQYF. DNA for the CDR3: TGCGCCAGCAGCTTGTACAGGGAAGAGACCCAGTACTTC.

The gene calls are TRBV7-9 and TRBJ2-1; D gene unclear. This CDR3 region has 13 residues. CDR1 and CDR2 (germline): SEHNR, FQNEAQ (reference sequence). Trimming cost V 5 bases and J 7 bases, with 12 bases left between them. CDR3 in DNA: TGTGCCAGCAGCCCCGAAAATCTTAATGAGCAGTTCTTC. This sequence encodes CASSPENLNEQFF.

This clone was detected once. The chain joins TRBV5-1 to TRBJ1-1; D call uncertain. The V end lost 0 bases, the J end lost 3 bases, and 9 bases lay between the germline ends. Germline V gene lookup returns CDR1 SGHRS and CDR2 YFSETQ. This CDR3 spans 14 amino acids. The DNA of the CDR3 is TGCGCCAGCAGCTTGGTCGGGGTGGACACTGAAGCTTTCTTT. Residues: CASSLVGVDTEAFF.

On this clone itself: Within the sample, other DNA sequences also encode this same CDR3. The chain recombines TRBV4-1 with TRBJ2-2; the D is unclear. Germline V gives CDR1 MGHRA, CDR2 YSYEKL. This CDR3 spans 15 amino acids. V lost 1 base, J lost 2 bases, and 8 bases lay in between. CDR3 DNA sequence: TGCGCCAGCAGCCAAGGGCCCGGAAACACCGGGGAGCTGTTTTTT. Residues: CASSQGPGNTGELFF.

This chain joins TRBV9 and TRBJ1-2; tentatively, D is TRBD1 (6 bases). Between the trimmed V and J ends, which lost 2 bases and 0 bases, there was a span of 14 bases. The CDR3 covers 16 residues. Germline-derived CDR1 and CDR2 are SGDLS and YYNGEE. The CDR3 spells CASSVGTSFTNYGYTF. For the CDR3, the DNA is TGTGCCAGCAGCGTCGGGACAAGCTTTACTAACTATGGCTACACCTTC.

CDR3 bases: TGTGCCAGCAGCCCAGGGGCGAGGGCTGGAAACACCATATATTTT. This sequence encodes CASSPGARAGNTIYF. The chain is built from TRBV4-2 and TRBJ1-3, with D maybe TRBD1 (6 bases). Germline CDR1 and CDR2: LGHNA and YNFKEQ. Trimming cost V 4 bases and J 2 bases, with 12 bases left between them. CDR3 length: 15 residues.

This sequence joins TRBV6-5 and TRBJ2-7, with 8 bases matching TRBD1. In germline, CDR1 is MNHEY, CDR2 SVGAGI. The CDR3 is 13 residues long. The junction had 7 bases not matched to a gene; V was cut back by 7 bases and J by 5 bases. The CDR3 nucleotides are TGTGCCAGCAACTCCAGGGGGCTCCACGAGCAGTACTTC. Its protein is CASNSRGLHEQYF.

The CDR3 coding sequence is TGTGCCAGCAGGGATAGCGGGAGGAACTCAGATACGCAGTATTTT. This sequence encodes CASRDSGRNSDTQYF. The rearrangement links TRBV6-4 to TRBJ2-3, with 10 bases lining up with TRBD2. Germline CDR1 reads MRHNA; CDR2 reads SNTAGT. The CDR3 consists of 15 residues. V was pared by 6 bases and J by 4 bases, with 7 bases of the junction left unmatched.

The genes are TRBV4-3 and TRBJ1-5, with D maybe TRBD1 (5 bases). This CDR3 has 15 amino acids. Germline assignment: CDR1 LGHNA and CDR2 YSLEER. Deletions cut 0 bases from V and 3 bases from J, with 9 bases between. In DNA, the CDR3 is TGCGCCAGCAGCCAAGAGATACAGGTCAATCAGCCCCAGCATTTT. Its translation: CASSQEIQVNQPQHF.

The chain recombines TRBV7-8 with TRBJ1-5; D is undetermined. This CDR3 has 14 residues. Germline CDR1 and CDR2: SGHVS and FQNEAQ. Trimming cost V 1 base and J 4 bases, with 8 bases left between them. The CDR3 is CASSLVFTNQPQHF. CDR3 nucleotide sequence: TGTGCCAGCAGCTTAGTTTTCACAAATCAGCCCCAGCATTTT.

The chain is built from TRBV7-9 and TRBJ1-2, with unresolved D. With 2 bases removed from V and 10 bases from J, the gap between germline ends came to 5 bases. Germline loops: CDR1 SEHNR, CDR2 FQNEAQ (reference sequence). The CDR3 runs to 10 residues. CDR3 in amino acids: CASSLTAYTF. CDR3 sequence (DNA): TGTGCCAGCAGCTTAACAGCCTACACCTTC.

This clone was counted a single time. The chain has TRBV11-2 and TRBJ2-7; the match to TRBD1 covers 9 bases. Unmatched junction bases numbered 5, after V lost 3 bases and J lost 2 bases. The CDR3 sequence is 15 residues long. The germline V gene has CDR1 SGHAT and CDR2 FQNNGV. The chain's CDR3 is CASSFGTGSTYEQYF. The CDR3 bases are TGTGCCAGCAGCTTCGGGACAGGGTCTACCTACGAGCAGTACTTC. Full variable domain (outside the CDR3, taken from reference TRBV11-2 and TRBJ2-7): EAGVAQSPRYKIIEKRQSVAFWCNPISGHATLYWYQQILGQGPKLLIQFQNNGVVDDSQLPKDRFSAERLKGVDSTLKIQPAKLEDSAVYLCASSFGTGSTYEQYFGPGTRLTVT.

The CDR3 DNA reads TGCGCCACCTTGGGACTAGACCTTTACGAGCAGTACTTC. This encodes CATLGLDLYEQYF. The chain recombines TRBV10-2 with TRBJ2-7, with 8 bases lining up with TRBD2. V shed 10 bases and J 4 bases; nucleotides not matched to a gene: 9. Looked up from germline, CDR1 is WSHSY and CDR2 is SAAADI. CDR3 size: 13 residues.

The rearrangement joins TRBV19 to TRBJ1-5, with D perhaps TRBD1 (6 bases). Germline V gene sequence: CDR1 LNHDA, CDR2 SQIVND (reference sequence). The CDR3 has 15 amino acids. Trimming cost V 6 bases and J 4 bases, with 16 bases left between them. The CDR3 coding sequence is TGTGCCAGTAGCCCCCCTTCGACAGGTAATCAGCCCCAGCATTTT. Its translation: CASSPPSTGNQPQHF.

The CDR3: CASSLGLAGGPGNEQFF. As DNA, the CDR3 is TGTGCCAGCAGCTTAGGTCTAGCGGGAGGGCCGGGTAATGAGCAGTTCTTC. This chain uses TRBV11-2 with TRBJ2-1; TRBD2 aligns across 12 bases. In germline, CDR1 is SGHAT, CDR2 FQNNGV. This CDR3 has 17 residues. V shed 1 base, J shed 7 bases, and the junction held 8 bases outside the gene matches.

This chain links TRBV6-6 with TRBJ1-4; a weak D match, TRBD1 (5 bases). V lost 6 bases and J lost 7, with 18 bases in between. The germline V gene encodes CDR1 MNHNY and CDR2 SVGAGI (reference sequence). The CDR3 is made up of 15 amino acids. This CDR3 reads CASSMFFGGSEKLFF. In DNA, the CDR3 is TGTGCCAGCAGCATGTTCTTTGGGGGAAGTGAAAAACTGTTTTTT.

The rearrangement uses TRBV28 and TRBJ1-5, with a possible D match to TRBD1 (5 bases). Trimming took off 5 bases at V and 4 bases at J, with 12 bases between the two ends. In germline, CDR1 is MDHEN, CDR2 SYDVKM. The CDR3 sequence is 14 residues long. The CDR3 DNA reads TGTGCCAGCAGTCCAAGGTGGGGGAATCAGCCCCAGCATTTT. As protein: CASSPRWGNQPQHF.

CDR3 nucleotides: TGTGCCAGCAGCTGGGGACGCCGTGGAGAGCAGTACTTC. Its protein is CASSWGRRGEQYF. The V gene is TRBV5-6, the J gene TRBJ2-7; D is perhaps TRBD1 or TRBD2 (5 bases each). With 3 bases removed from V and 7 bases from J, the gap between germline ends came to 14 bases. Per the germline V gene, CDR1 is SGHDT and CDR2 is YYEEEE. This CDR3 comprises 13 residues.

A remark on this clone: Other DNA sequences of this sample code for an identical CDR3. The gene calls are TRBV28 and TRBJ2-7; TRBD1 matches at 8 bases. CDR1 is MDHEN, CDR2 SYDVKM, per germline. Unmatched junction bases numbered 6, after V lost 5 bases and J lost 3 bases. The CDR3 spans 14 residues. CDR3 in DNA: TGTGCCAGCAGTCTCAGGACAGGGATCTACGAGCAGTACTTC. Its translation is CASSLRTGIYEQYF.